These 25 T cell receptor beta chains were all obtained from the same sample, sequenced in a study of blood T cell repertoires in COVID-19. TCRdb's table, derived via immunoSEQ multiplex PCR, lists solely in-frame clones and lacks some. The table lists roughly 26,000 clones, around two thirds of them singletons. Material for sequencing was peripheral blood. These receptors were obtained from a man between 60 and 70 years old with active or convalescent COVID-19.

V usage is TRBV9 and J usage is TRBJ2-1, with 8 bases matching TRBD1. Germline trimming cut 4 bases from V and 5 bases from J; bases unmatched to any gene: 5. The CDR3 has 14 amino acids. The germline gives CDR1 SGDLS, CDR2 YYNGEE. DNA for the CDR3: TGTGCCAGCAGCCCCCAGACAGGGGACAATGAGCAGTTCTTC. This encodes CASSPQTGDNEQFF.

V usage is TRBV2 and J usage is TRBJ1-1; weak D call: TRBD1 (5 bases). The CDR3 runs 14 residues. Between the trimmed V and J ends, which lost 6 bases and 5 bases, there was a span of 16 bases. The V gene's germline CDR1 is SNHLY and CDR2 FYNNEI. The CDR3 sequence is CASRGRTLWTEAFF. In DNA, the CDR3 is TGTGCCAGCAGGGGGCGGACGTTGTGGACTGAAGCTTTCTTT.

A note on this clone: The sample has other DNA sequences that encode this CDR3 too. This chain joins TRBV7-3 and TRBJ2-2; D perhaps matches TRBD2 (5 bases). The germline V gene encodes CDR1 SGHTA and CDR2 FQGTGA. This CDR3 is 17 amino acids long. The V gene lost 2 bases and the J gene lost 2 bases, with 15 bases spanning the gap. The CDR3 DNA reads TGTGCCAGCAGCTTAGGCCGGGCTAGACTAAACACCGGGGAGCTGTTTTTT. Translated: CASSLGRARLNTGELFF. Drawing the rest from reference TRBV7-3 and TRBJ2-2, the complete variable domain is GAGVSQTPSNKVTEKGKYVELRCDPISGHTALYWYRQSLGQGPEFLIYFQGTGAADDSGLPNDRFFAVRPEGSVSTLKIQRTERGDSAVYLCASSLGRARLNTGELFFGEGSRLTVL.

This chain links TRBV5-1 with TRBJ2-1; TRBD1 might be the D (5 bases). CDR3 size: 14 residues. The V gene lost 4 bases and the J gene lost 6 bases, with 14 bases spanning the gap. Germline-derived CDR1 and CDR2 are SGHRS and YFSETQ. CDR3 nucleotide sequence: TGCGCCAGCAGCGACTTAGACAGCATCAATGAGCAGTTCTTC. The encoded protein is CASSDLDSINEQFF.

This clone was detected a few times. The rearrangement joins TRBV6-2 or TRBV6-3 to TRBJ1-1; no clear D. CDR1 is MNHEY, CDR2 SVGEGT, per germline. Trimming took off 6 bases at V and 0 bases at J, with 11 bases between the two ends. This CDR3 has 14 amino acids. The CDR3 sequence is CASSRRGVNTEAFF. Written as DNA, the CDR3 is TGTGCCAGCAGCCGACGCGGGGTGAACACTGAAGCTTTCTTT.

CDR3 loop: CASTAGVGFYSTDTQYF. As DNA, the CDR3 is TGTGCCAGCACCGCTGGTGTCGGGTTCTATAGCACAGATACGCAGTATTTT. The chain joins TRBV11-2 to TRBJ2-3; D is unclear. Trimming cost V 7 bases and J 0 bases, with 20 bases left between them. The germline CDR1 and CDR2 sequences are SGHAT and FQNNGV. The CDR3 consists of 17 residues.

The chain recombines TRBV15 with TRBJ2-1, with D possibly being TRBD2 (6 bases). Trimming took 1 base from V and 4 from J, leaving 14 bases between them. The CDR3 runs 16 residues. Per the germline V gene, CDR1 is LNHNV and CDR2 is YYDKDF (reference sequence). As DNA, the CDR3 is TGTGCCACCAGCAGAGCCCCCCCGCGGGATTACAATGAGCAGTTCTTC. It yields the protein CATSRAPPRDYNEQFF.

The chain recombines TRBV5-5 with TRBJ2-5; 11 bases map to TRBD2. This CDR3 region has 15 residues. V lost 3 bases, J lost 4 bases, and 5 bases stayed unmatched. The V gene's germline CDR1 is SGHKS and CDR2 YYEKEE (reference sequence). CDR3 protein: CASSSIAGGRETQYF. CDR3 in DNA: TGTGCCAGCAGCTCCATAGCGGGGGGGCGAGAGACCCAGTACTTC.

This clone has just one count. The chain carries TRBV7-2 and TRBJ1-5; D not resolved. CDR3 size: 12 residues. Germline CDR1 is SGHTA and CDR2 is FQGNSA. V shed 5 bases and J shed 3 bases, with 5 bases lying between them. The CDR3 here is CASSLNNQPQHF. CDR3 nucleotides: TGTGCCAGCAGCCTAAACAATCAGCCCCAGCATTTT.

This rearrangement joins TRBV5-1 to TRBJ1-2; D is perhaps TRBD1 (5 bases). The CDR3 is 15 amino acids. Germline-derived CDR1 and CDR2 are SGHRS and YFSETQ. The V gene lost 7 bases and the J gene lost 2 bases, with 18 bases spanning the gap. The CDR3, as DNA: TGCGCCAGCCAACCCGTCCCCCGACAGAACTATGGCTACACCTTC. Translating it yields CASQPVPRQNYGYTF.

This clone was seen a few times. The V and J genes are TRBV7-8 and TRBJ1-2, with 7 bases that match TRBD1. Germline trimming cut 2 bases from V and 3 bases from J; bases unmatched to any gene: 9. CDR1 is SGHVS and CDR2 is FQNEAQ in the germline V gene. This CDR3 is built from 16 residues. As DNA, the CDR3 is TGTGCCAGCAGCTTATTGGCAGGGGGATCCCACTATGGCTACACCTTC. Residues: CASSLLAGGSHYGYTF.

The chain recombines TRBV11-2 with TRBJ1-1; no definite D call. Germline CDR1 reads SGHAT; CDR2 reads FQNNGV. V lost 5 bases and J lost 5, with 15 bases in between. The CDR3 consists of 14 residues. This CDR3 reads CASSPYSSGTEAFF. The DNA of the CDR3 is TGTGCCAGCAGCCCCTACAGTAGCGGAACTGAAGCTTTCTTT.

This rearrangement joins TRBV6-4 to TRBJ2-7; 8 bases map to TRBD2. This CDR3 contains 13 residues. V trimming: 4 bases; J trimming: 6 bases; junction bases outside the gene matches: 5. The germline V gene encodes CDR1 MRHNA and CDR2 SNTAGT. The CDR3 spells CASSVREGVEQYF. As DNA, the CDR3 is TGTGCCAGCAGTGTTCGGGAGGGTGTCGAGCAGTACTTC.

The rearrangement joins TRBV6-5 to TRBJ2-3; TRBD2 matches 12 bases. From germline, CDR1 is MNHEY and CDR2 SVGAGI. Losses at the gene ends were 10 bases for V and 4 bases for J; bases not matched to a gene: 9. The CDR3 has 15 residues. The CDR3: CAKRLAGVGPDTQYF. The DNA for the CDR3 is TGTGCCAAGCGACTAGCGGGGGTTGGTCCAGATACGCAGTATTTT.

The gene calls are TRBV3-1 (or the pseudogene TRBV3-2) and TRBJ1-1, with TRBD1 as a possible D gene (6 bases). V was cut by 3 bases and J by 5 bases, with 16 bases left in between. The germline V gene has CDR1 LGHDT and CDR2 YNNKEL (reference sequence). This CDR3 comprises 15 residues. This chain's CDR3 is CASSQARGWVTEAFF. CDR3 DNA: TGTGCCAGCAGCCAGGCCAGGGGCTGGGTGACTGAAGCTTTCTTT.

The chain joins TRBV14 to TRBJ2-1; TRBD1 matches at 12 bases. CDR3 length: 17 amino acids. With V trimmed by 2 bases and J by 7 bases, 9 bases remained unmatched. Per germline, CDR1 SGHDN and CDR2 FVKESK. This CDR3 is CASSQLPGQGALNEQFF. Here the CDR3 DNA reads TGTGCCAGCAGCCAATTACCGGGACAGGGGGCGCTTAATGAGCAGTTCTTC.

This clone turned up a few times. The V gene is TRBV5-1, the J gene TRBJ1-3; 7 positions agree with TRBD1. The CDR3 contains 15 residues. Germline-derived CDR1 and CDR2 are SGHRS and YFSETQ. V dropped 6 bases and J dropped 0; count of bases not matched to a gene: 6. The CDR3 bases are TGCGCCAGCAACGCTGGGACAGCCTCTGGAAACACCATATATTTT. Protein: CASNAGTASGNTIYF. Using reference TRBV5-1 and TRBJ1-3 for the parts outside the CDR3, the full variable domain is KAGVTQTPRYLIKTRGQQVTLSCSPISGHRSVSWYQQTPGQGLQFLFEYFSETQRNKGNFPGRFSGRQFSNSRSEMNVSTLELGDSALYLCASNAGTASGNTIYFGEGSWLTVV.

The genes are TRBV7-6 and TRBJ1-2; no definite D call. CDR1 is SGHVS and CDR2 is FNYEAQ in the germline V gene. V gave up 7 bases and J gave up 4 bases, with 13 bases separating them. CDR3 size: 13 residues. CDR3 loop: CASTNPAGYGYTF. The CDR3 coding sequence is TGTGCCAGCACCAACCCAGCGGGCTATGGCTACACCTTC. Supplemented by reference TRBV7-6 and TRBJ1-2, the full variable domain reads GAGVSQSPRYKVTKRGQDVALRCDPISGHVSLYWYRQALGQGPEFLTYFNYEAQQDKSGLPNDRFSAERPEGSISTLTIQRTEQRDSAMYRCASTNPAGYGYTFGSGTRLTVV.

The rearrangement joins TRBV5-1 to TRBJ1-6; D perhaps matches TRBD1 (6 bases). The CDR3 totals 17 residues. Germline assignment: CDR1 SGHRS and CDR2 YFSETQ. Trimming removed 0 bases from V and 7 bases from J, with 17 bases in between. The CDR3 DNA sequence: TGCGCCAGCAGCTTGGGTCAGGGGCGGGCACAGAATTCACCCCTCCACTTT. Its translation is CASSLGQGRAQNSPLHF.

The CDR3 sequence: CSASNYRSGVRETQYF. The CDR3 DNA reads TGCAGTGCTAGTAACTACCGCTCGGGGGTACGAGAGACCCAGTACTTC. J is TRBJ2-5 and V is TRBV20-1; weak D call: TRBD2 (6 bases). Germline V gene data show CDR1 as DFQATT and CDR2 as SNEGSKA (reference sequence). The V end lost 3 bases, the J end lost 4 bases, and 21 bases lay between the germline ends. The CDR3 extends over 16 amino acids.

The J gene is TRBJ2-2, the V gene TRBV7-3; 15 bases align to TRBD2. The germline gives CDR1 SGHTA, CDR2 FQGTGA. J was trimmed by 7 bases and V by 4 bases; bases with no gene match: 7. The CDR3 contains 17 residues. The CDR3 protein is CASSSSPGLAGGGELFF. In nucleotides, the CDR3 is TGTGCCAGCAGCTCCTCACCGGGACTAGCGGGGGGCGGGGAGCTGTTTTTT.

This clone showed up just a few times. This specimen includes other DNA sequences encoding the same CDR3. CDR3 nucleotides: TGTGCCAGCAGCCCGCGGGGGAGCTCCTACAATGAGCAGTTCTTC. It encodes CASSPRGSSYNEQFF. The chain couples TRBV7-9 to TRBJ2-1, with 7 bases fitting TRBD2. With V trimmed by 5 bases and J by 0 bases, 4 bases remained unmatched. The CDR3 length is 15 residues. CDR1 SEHNR and CDR2 FQNEAQ come from the germline V gene (reference sequence).

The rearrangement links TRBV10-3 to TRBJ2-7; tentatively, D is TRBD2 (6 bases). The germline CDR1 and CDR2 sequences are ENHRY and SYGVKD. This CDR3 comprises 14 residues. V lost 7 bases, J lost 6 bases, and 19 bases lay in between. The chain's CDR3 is CAITPRTGTGEQYF. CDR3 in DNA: TGTGCCATCACCCCCCGGACGGGGACTGGCGAGCAGTACTTC.

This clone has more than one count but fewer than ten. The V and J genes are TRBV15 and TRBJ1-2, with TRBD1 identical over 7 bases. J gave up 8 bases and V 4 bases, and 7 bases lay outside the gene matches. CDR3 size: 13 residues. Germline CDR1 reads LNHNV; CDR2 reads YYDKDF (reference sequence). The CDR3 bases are TGTGCCACCAGCATCAACAGGGGAAACGGCTACACCTTC. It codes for CATSINRGNGYTF.

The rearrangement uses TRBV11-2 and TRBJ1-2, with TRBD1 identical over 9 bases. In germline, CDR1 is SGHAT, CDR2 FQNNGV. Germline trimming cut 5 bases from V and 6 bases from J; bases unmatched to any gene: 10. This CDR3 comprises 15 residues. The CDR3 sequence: CASSLGDRVTDGYTF. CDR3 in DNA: TGTGCCAGCAGCCTAGGGGACAGGGTGACCGATGGCTACACCTTC.